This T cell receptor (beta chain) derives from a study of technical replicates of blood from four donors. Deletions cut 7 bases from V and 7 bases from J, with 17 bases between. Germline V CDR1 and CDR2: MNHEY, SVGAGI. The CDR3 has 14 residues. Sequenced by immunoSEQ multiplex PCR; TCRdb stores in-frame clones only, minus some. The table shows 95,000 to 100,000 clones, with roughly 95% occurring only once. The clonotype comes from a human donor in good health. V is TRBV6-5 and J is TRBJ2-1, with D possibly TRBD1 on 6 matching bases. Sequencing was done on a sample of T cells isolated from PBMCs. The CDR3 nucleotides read TGTGCCAGCAAGGGGCAGGGGTTCAATAATGAGCAGTTCTTC. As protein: CASKGQGFNNEQFF.